This T cell receptor (beta chain) is drawn from a study of blood T cell repertoires in COVID-19. The wider study: Italy, Spain and the United States were the sources of the convalescent and acute COVID-19 samples. T cells, B-cell-depleted T cells, or PBMCs supplied cDNA or gDNA.

Under the authors' procedure: Amplification with reference gene primers provided the estimates of nucleated cell counts. Some clones are missing from TCRdb's copy, which holds only in-frame ones; the method was immunoSEQ multiplex PCR. V and J calls plus clone size are reproduced from that table; the DNA served to infer D and trimming. The table records around 140,000 clones, about 86% of them present only once. The origin of this receptor is a woman aged 55-69 years with acute or convalescent COVID-19. The specimen sequenced was peripheral blood.

As DNA, the CDR3 is TGTGCCAGCAGCCAAGTGGGCGACAGTAACTATGGCTACACCTTC. Translated: CASSQVGDSNYGYTF. V and J are TRBV4-2 and TRBJ1-2; D might be TRBD1 (5 bases). This CDR3 is 15 amino acids long. The germline gives CDR1 LGHNA, CDR2 YNFKEQ. Trimming took off 1 base at V and 1 base at J, with 10 bases between the two ends.